The 15 T cell receptor beta chains reported below all come from one sample, sequenced in a study of cytomegalovirus exposure and HLA in healthy donors. Use of 60 Vbeta and 13 Jbeta primers characterized the PCR. TCRdb's copy holds only in-frame clones and misses some; the assay was immunoSEQ multiplex PCR. The sample holds 200,000 to 250,000 clones, about 84% seen once. The source material was PBMCs. The receptor set was obtained from a human donor in good health.

The chain joins TRBV4-2 to TRBJ1-2; D call uncertain. CDR3 length equals 12 residues. The germline gives CDR1 LGHNA, CDR2 YNFKEQ. V dropped 2 bases and J dropped 2 bases, with 3 bases sitting between them. The CDR3 protein is CASSQQNYGYTF. The CDR3 coding sequence is TGTGCCAGCAGCCAACAGAACTATGGCTACACCTTC.

The chain is built from TRBV2 and TRBJ1-1; 10 nucleotides align to TRBD1. Germline V gene lookup returns CDR1 SNHLY and CDR2 FYNNEI. V was clipped by 2 bases and J by 7 bases; unmatched bases: 4. The CDR3 sequence is 14 residues long. The CDR3 loop reads CASSERDRGFEAFF. CDR3 coding DNA: TGTGCCAGCAGTGAAAGGGACAGGGGATTTGAAGCTTTCTTT.

V is TRBV10-1 and J is TRBJ2-7; 8 bases align to TRBD2. The CDR3 spans 15 residues. Trimming at V came to 4 bases and at J to 0 bases, leaving 5 bases not matched to a gene. CDR1 WNHNN and CDR2 SYGVQD come from the germline V gene (reference sequence). The CDR3 here is CASSATSGNSYEQYF. The CDR3 bases are TGCGCCAGCAGTGCCACTAGCGGAAACTCCTACGAGCAGTACTTC.

The chain is built from TRBV5-1 and TRBJ2-1; D remains ambiguous. This CDR3 has 17 amino acids. V was trimmed by 0 bases and J by 0 bases, leaving 13 bases between them. Looked up from germline, CDR1 is SGHRS and CDR2 is YFSETQ. CDR3 DNA sequence: TGCGCCAGCAGCTTGGCCGGTTCCCTTAGCTCCTACAATGAGCAGTTCTTC. Translation: CASSLAGSLSSYNEQFF.

The chain employs TRBV5-6 and TRBJ2-3; 14 bases map to TRBD2. The J segment lost 4 bases and the V segment lost 4 bases, leaving 5 bases of the junction unmatched. Germline V gene sequence: CDR1 SGHDT, CDR2 YYEEEE. CDR3 length: 16 amino acids. The CDR3, as DNA: TGTGCCAGCAGCGCGGGACTAGCGGGAGCCGCAGATACGCAGTATTTT. This translates into CASSAGLAGAADTQYF.

This chain joins TRBV7-3 and TRBJ2-3; 9 bases align to TRBD2. CDR1 is SGHTA, CDR2 FQGTGA, per germline. This CDR3 contains 17 residues. V trimming: 5 bases; J trimming: 1 base; junction bases outside the gene matches: 10. CDR3: CASSTALASGGTDTQYF. In nucleotides, the CDR3 is TGTGCCAGCAGCACTGCGTTGGCTAGCGGGGGCACAGATACGCAGTATTTT. Supplemented by reference TRBV7-3 and TRBJ2-3, the full variable domain reads GAGVSQTPSNKVTEKGKYVELRCDPISGHTALYWYRQSLGQGPEFLIYFQGTGAADDSGLPNDRFFAVRPEGSVSTLKIQRTERGDSAVYLCASSTALASGGTDTQYFGPGTRLTVL.

V usage is TRBV19 and J usage is TRBJ2-7, with D possibly being TRBD2 (5 bases). The germline V gene has CDR1 LNHDA and CDR2 SQIVND (reference sequence). V shed 6 bases and J shed 5 bases, with 17 bases lying between them. The CDR3 spans 14 residues. The CDR3 reads CASSPTRVSHEQYF. As DNA, the CDR3 is TGTGCCAGTAGCCCCACGAGGGTGTCCCACGAGCAGTACTTC. Full variable domain (outside the CDR3, taken from reference TRBV19 and TRBJ2-7): DGGITQSPKYLFRKEGQNVTLSCEQNLNHDAMYWYRQDPGQGLRLIYYSQIVNDFQKGDIAEGYSVSREKKESFPLTVTSAQKNPTAFYLCASSPTRVSHEQYFGPGTRLTVT.

This clone was detected only a few times. The chain joins TRBV7-9 to TRBJ2-5; D perhaps matches TRBD2 (5 bases). The end of the DNA fits TRBJ2-7 better, so the J call may be wrong. Germline V gene data show CDR1 as SEHNR and CDR2 as FQNEAQ (reference sequence). CDR3 length: 15 residues. The CDR3 DNA follows: TGTGCCAGCAGCTCCTCTAGCCTAGAGGGATACGAGCAGTACTTC. The encoded protein is CASSSSSLEGYEQYF.

The genes are TRBV14 and TRBJ1-1; possibly TRBD1 for D (6 bases). CDR3 length: 16 amino acids. Trimming pared 4 bases from V and 1 base from J, leaving 16 bases between. In germline, CDR1 is SGHDN, CDR2 FVKESK. Here the CDR3 reads CASSPTRGAGNTEAFF. CDR3 nucleotides: TGTGCCAGCAGCCCGACCCGGGGGGCCGGGAACACTGAAGCTTTCTTT.

The chain recombines TRBV4-3 with TRBJ1-5; the match to TRBD1 covers 8 bases. The CDR3 runs to 15 residues. After removal of 3 bases from V and 7 bases from J, the junction contained 8 bases not matched to a gene. CDR1 is LGHNA and CDR2 is YSLEER in the germline V gene. The CDR3 loop is CASSHDRGGRQPQHF. The CDR3 bases are TGCGCCAGCAGCCATGACAGGGGAGGTCGACAGCCCCAGCATTTT.

The V call is TRBV27, the J call TRBJ2-7; 7 bases are shared with TRBD2. Germline values: CDR1 MNHEY, CDR2 SMNVEV (reference sequence). Trimming removed 6 bases from V and 3 bases from J; junction bases left unmatched: 5. The CDR3 is 13 amino acids. CDR3 loop: CASSAASGYEQYF. The CDR3 region has the DNA TGTGCCAGCAGCGCTGCTAGCGGCTACGAGCAGTACTTC.

The V call is TRBV7-3, the J call TRBJ2-5, with 8 bases fitting TRBD2. In germline, CDR1 is SGHTA, CDR2 FQGTGA. This CDR3 has 15 amino acids. Trimming took 6 bases from V and 4 from J; bases not matched to a gene: 10. CDR3 sequence (DNA): TGTGCCAGCAGTCCCGCGGGGGGTGTAGGAGAGACCCAGTACTTC. It specifies CASSPAGGVGETQYF.

The J gene is TRBJ2-3, the V gene TRBV19, with D possibly matching TRBD2 (6 bases). Germline CDR1 reads LNHDA; CDR2 reads SQIVND (reference sequence). This CDR3 has 15 residues. Trimming took 2 bases from V and 3 from J, leaving 12 bases between them. The CDR3 bases are TGTGCCAGTAGTATAAGGAGGGGACCAACAGATACGCAGTATTTT. Amino acids: CASSIRRGPTDTQYF. The full variable domain, with the rest looked up from reference TRBV19 and TRBJ2-3, is DGGITQSPKYLFRKEGQNVTLSCEQNLNHDAMYWYRQDPGQGLRLIYYSQIVNDFQKGDIAEGYSVSREKKESFPLTVTSAQKNPTAFYLCASSIRRGPTDTQYFGPGTRLTVL.

As regards this clone: Distinct nucleotide sequences in the sample also encode this CDR3. J is TRBJ1-2 and V is TRBV29-1; D remains ambiguous. The CDR3 totals 14 residues. Per germline, CDR1 SQVTM and CDR2 ANQGSEA. Trimming took off 7 bases at V and 6 bases at J, with 21 bases between the two ends. The CDR3 region is CSAATLGVSNGYTF. The CDR3, as DNA: TGCAGCGCCGCGACCCTAGGAGTTAGTAATGGCTACACCTTC.

This chain links TRBV7-8 with TRBJ2-7, with 7 bases aligning to TRBD2. Germline CDR1 reads SGHVS; CDR2 reads FQNEAQ. Trimming removed 1 base from V and 3 bases from J; junction bases left unmatched: 6. The CDR3 extends over 15 amino acids. CDR3 DNA: TGTGCCAGCAGCTTAGTAAGCGGGGCGTACTACGAGCAGTACTTC. Its translation: CASSLVSGAYYEQYF.